This TCR beta chain was observed in a study of vaccination effects on CD4 cells after COVID-19. Notes on the study in general: Clones induced by infection and by vaccine showed marked clonal contraction late after vaccination.

Regarding this clone: Antigen: not known.

Assay used: immunoSEQ multiplex PCR; TCRdb lists only in-frame clones, some missing. The table records just over 55,000 clones, 78% of them present only once. The culture ran for 10 days, and then CD4+ T cells were isolated. Participants each got two BNT162b2 or mRNA-1273 vaccine doses. V lost 4 bases, J lost 4 bases, and 13 bases stayed unmatched. The CDR3 runs to 17 residues. Germline loops: CDR1 MGHRA, CDR2 YSYEKL. This TCR came from a human donor who received a COVID-19 vaccine. V and J are TRBV4-1 and TRBJ2-7; 10 bases are shared with TRBD1. This material consisted of CD4+ T cells from PBMCs cultured without peptide, taken after COVID-19 vaccination. CDR3 bases: TGCGCCAGCAGCCGGGGGCCCAGACAGGGGGCCTCGTACGAGCAGTACTTC. Translating gives CASSRGPRQGASYEQYF.